This entry is about one TCR beta chain. CDR3 length equals 13 residues. Germline V gene lookup returns CDR1 SGHVS and CDR2 FQNEAQ. The ends were cut back, 1 base at V and 6 bases at J, with 10 bases in the middle. After extraction with the RNeasy kit, 0.5 to 1 ug of the RNA was reverse transcribed using random hexamers. TCRdb reanalysed the immunoSEQ multiplex PCR reads using MiXCR and keeps one entry per CDR3 protein. The profile shows over 150,000 distinct CDR3 sequences, approximately 94% of them singletons. This record comes from a study of CD8 T cells in Susac syndrome. Sequencing was performed on CD4+ T cells from PBMCs. The chain recombines TRBV7-8 with TRBJ2-7; D unresolved. The receptor was derived from a human donor with Susac syndrome. CDR3 nucleotides: TGTGCCAGCAGCTTAGGGAGTACAGTCGAGCAGTACTTC. This translates into CASSLGSTVEQYF.